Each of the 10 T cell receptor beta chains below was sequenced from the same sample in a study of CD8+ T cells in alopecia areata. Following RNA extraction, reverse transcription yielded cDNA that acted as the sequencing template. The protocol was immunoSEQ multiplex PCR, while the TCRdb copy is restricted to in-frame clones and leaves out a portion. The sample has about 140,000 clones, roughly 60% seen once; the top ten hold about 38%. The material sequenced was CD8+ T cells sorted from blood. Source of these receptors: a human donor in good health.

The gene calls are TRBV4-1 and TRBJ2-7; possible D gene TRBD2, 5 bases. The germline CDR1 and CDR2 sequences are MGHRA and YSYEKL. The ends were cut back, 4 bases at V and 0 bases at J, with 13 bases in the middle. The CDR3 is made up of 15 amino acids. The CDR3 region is CASSPTERNSYEQYF. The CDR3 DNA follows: TGCGCCAGCAGCCCGACCGAGCGGAACTCCTACGAGCAGTACTTC.

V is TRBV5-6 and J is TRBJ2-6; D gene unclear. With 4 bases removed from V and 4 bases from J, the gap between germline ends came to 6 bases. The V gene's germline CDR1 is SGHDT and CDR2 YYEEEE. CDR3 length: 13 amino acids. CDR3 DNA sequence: TGTGCCAGCAGCCTTCAGGGGGCCAACGTCCTGACTTTC. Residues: CASSLQGANVLTF.

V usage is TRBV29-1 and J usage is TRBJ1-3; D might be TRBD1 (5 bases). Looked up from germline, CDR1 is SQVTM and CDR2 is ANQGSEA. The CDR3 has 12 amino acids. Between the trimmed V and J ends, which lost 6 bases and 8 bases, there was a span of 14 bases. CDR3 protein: CSVSPGGDTIYF. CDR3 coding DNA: TGCAGCGTGTCGCCCGGGGGAGACACCATATATTTT.

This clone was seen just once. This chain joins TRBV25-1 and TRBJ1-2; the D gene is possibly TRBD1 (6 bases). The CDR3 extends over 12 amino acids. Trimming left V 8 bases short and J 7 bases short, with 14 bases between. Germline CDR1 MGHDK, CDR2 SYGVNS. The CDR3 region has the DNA TGTGCCAGCTCGAAAGGGGGATCTGGCTACACCTTC. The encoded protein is CASSKGGSGYTF.

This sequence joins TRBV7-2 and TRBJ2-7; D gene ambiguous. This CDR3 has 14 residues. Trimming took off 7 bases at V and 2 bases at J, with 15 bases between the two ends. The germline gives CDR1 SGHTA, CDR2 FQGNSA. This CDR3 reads CASTVGFGTYEQYF. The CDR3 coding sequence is TGTGCCAGCACGGTGGGGTTTGGAACCTACGAGCAGTACTTC.

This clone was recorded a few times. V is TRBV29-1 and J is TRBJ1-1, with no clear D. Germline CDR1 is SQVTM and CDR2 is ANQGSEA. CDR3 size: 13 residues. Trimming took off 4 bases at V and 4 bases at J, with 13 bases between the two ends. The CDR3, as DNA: TGCAGCGTTGGCAAAGGGTATCCCACTGAAGCTTTCTTT. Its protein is CSVGKGYPTEAFF.

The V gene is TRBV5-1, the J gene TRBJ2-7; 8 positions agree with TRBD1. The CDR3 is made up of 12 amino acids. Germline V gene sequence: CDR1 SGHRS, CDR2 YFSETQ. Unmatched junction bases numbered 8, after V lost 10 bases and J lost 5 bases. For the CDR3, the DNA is TGCGCCGGAAGGACAGGGCAGGACGAGCAGTACTTC. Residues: CAGRTGQDEQYF.

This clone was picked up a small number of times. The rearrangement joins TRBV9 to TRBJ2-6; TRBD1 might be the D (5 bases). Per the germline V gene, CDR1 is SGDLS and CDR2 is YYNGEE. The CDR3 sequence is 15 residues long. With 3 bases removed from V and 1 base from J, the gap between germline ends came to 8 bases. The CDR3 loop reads CASSEAGSGANVLTF. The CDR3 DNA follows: TGTGCCAGCAGCGAGGCAGGGTCTGGGGCCAACGTCCTGACTTTC.

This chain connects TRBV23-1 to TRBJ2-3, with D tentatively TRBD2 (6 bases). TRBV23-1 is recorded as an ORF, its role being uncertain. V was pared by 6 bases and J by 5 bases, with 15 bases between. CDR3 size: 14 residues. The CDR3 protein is CASRMGGTIDTQYF. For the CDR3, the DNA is TGCGCCAGCAGGATGGGGGGTACCATAGATACGCAGTATTTT.

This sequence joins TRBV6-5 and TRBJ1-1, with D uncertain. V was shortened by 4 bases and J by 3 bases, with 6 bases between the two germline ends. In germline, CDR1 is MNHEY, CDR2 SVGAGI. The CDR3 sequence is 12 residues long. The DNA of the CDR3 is TGTGCCAGCAGTTGCCGACACACTGAAGCTTTCTTT. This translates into CASSCRHTEAFF.